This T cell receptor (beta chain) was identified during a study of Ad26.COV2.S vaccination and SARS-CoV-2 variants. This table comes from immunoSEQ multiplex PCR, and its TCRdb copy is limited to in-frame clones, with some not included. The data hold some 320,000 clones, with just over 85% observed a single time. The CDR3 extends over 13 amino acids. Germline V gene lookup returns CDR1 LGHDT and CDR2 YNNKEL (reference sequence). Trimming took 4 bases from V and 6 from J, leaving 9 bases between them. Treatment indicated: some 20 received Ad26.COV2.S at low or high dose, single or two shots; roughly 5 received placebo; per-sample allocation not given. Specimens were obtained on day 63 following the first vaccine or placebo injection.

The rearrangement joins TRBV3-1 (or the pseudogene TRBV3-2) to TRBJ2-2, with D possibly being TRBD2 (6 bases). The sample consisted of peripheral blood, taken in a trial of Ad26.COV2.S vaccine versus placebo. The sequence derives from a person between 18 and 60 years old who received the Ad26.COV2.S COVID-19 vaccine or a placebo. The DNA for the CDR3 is TGTGCCAGCAGCCTCTTAGCGGCCGGGGAGCTGTTTTTT. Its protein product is CASSLLAAGELFF.